Sequencing of this TCR beta chain was carried out in a study of T cell responses to AZD1222 COVID-19 vaccine. The study's findings and limits: After the peak T cell response, and only then, were repertoires sampled.

From germline, CDR1 is LGHDT and CDR2 YNNKEL (reference sequence). Trimming removed 4 bases from V and 2 bases from J, with 12 bases in between. This CDR3 comprises 15 residues. Remarks on this clone: Its matching antigen is unknown.

Clones were read by immunoSEQ multiplex PCR, and TCRdb kept only the in-frame ones, dropping some. Seen here are about 76,000 clones, about 74% observed once, and the top ten hold roughly 28%. The chain joins TRBV3-1 (or the pseudogene TRBV3-2) to TRBJ1-5; D gene unclear. The sample in question was peripheral blood, obtained 28 days after the second dose of the MenACWY control vaccine. The clonotype originates from an adult who received the MenACWY meningococcal vaccine as a control. In DNA, the CDR3 is TGTGCCAGCAGCCGAACCCCTGGGGGCAATCAGCCCCAGCATTTT. It is translated as CASSRTPGGNQPQHF.